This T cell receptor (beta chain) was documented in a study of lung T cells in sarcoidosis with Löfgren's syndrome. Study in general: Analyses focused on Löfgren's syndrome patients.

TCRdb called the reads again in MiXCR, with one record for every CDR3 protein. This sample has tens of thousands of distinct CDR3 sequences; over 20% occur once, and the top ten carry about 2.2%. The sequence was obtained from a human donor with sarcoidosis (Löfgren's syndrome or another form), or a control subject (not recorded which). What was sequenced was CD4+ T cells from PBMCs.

The CDR3 sequence is CASSTWTWITEAFF. CDR3 coding DNA: TGTGCCAGTAGTACCTGGACATGGATCACTGAAGCTTTCTTT. This sequence joins TRBV19 and TRBJ1-1; a weak D match, TRBD1 (5 bases). CDR1 is LNHDA, CDR2 SQIVND, per germline (reference sequence). The CDR3 loop spans 14 amino acids. Trimming took 4 bases from V and 4 from J, leaving 13 bases between them.